These T cell receptor beta chains were read from a single sample in a study of blood T cell repertoires in COVID-19. Here immunoSEQ multiplex PCR was the method, and the copy in TCRdb shows in-frame clones only, minus some. The sample yields 110,000 to 150,000 clones, around 77% seen once. Sequenced input: peripheral blood. These receptors came from a man aged 45 to 65 with active or convalescent COVID-19. Both conserved end residues are part of each CDR3. A D gene is named only where the DNA matches it firmly. Clone size is given for some rows only: seen once, a few or many times, or a class if the clone is expanded.

abundance,j_gene,d_gene,v_gene,CDR3aa,CDR3nt
.,TRBJ1-1,.,TRBV27,CASSVSGSTEAFF,TGTGCCAGCAGTGTCAGCGGGTCGACTGAAGCTTTCTTT
.,TRBJ2-7,TRBD2,TRBV18,CASSPPGLAQREQYF,TGTGCCAGCTCACCACCGGGACTAGCACAACGAGAGCAGTACTTC
.,TRBJ2-3,TRBD1,TRBV5-4,CASSMGQATDTQYF,TGTGCCAGCAGCATGGGACAGGCCACAGATACGCAGTATTTT
.,TRBJ2-3,.,TRBV14,CASSPLVRDTQYF,TGTGCCAGCAGCCCTCTCGTGAGGGATACGCAGTATTTT
.,TRBJ2-7,TRBD2,TRBV30,CAWSPGGFSYEQYF,TGTGCCTGGAGCCCGGGAGGTTTCAGCTACGAGCAGTACTTC
.,TRBJ1-2,.,TRBV19,CASSIDRSYGYTF,TGTGCCAGTAGTATAGACAGAAGCTATGGCTACACCTTC
.,TRBJ2-7,TRBD1,TRBV9,CASSPGTGTYEQYF,TGTGCCAGCAGCCCCGGGACAGGGACCTACGAGCAGTACTTC
few,TRBJ1-5,TRBD1,TRBV10-3,CAITRDRDQPQHF,TGTGCCATCACCCGAGACAGGGATCAGCCCCAGCATTTT
.,TRBJ1-5,.,TRBV18,CASSPPGGSHQPQHF,TGTGCCAGCTCACCTCCGGGGGGGTCGCATCAGCCCCAGCATTTT
.,TRBJ2-5,.,TRBV6-6,CASSLGGRQETQYF,TGTGCCAGCAGTTTGGGAGGCCGACAAGAGACCCAGTACTTC
few,TRBJ1-5,TRBD1,TRBV28,CASRKQGGSNQPQHF,TGTGCCAGCAGGAAACAGGGGGGAAGCAATCAGCCCCAGCATTTT
.,TRBJ2-2,TRBD2,TRBV9,CASSVALREGPGELFF,TGTGCCAGCAGCGTAGCTCTACGGGAGGGCCCCGGGGAGCTGTTTTTT
.,TRBJ2-5,.,TRBV4-2,CASSHTPGLQETQYF,TGTGCCAGCAGCCACACCCCGGGACTCCAAGAGACCCAGTACTTC
.,TRBJ1-1,.,TRBV10-3,CAISESSLNTEAFF,TGTGCCATCAGTGAGTCGAGTTTGAACACTGAAGCTTTCTTT
.,TRBJ2-1,TRBD1,TRBV7-3,CASSFRQGASYNEQFF,TGTGCCAGCAGCTTCCGACAGGGCGCCTCCTACAATGAGCAGTTCTTC
.,TRBJ1-4,TRBD1,TRBV7-8,CASSSGGATTNEKLFF,TGTGCCAGCAGTTCAGGGGGAGCTACAACTAATGAAAAACTGTTTTTT
.,TRBJ1-5,.,TRBV6-2/TRBV6-3,CASSLGQINQPQHF,TGTGCCAGCAGTCTCGGACAGATCAATCAGCCCCAGCATTTT
.,TRBJ2-7,TRBD2,TRBV4-2,CASSPGGSYEQYF,TGTGCCAGCAGCCCGGGAGGCTCCTACGAGCAGTACTTC
.,TRBJ1-1,TRBD1,TRBV19,CASSKTGTVTEAFF,TGTGCCAGTAGTAAAACCGGGACAGTCACTGAAGCTTTCTTT
.,TRBJ2-7,.,TRBV12-3/TRBV12-4,CASSLHSYEQYF,TGTGCCAGCAGTTTACACTCCTACGAGCAGTACTTC
.,TRBJ2-1,.,TRBV5-1,CASSLALRHEQFF,TGCGCCAGCAGCTTGGCCCTCAGACACGAGCAGTTCTTC
.,TRBJ2-2,TRBD2,TRBV7-2,CASSRDSGGRANTGELFF,TGTGCCAGCAGCCGTGACTCGGGCGGGAGGGCTAACACCGGGGAGCTGTTTTTT
.,TRBJ2-3,TRBD2,TRBV3-1/TRBV3-2,CASSLAGPTDTQYF,TGTGCCAGCAGCTTAGCGGGACCCACAGATACGCAGTATTTT
once,TRBJ1-5,.,TRBV19,CANREGGQPQHF,TGTGCCAATAGGGAAGGGGGTCAGCCCCAGCATTTT
once,TRBJ2-5,.,TRBV7-9,CASSLAGQGKGQETQYF,TGTGCCAGCAGCTTAGCGGGGCAAGGGAAAGGCCAAGAGACCCAGTACTTC
.,TRBJ2-5,TRBD1,TRBV10-1,CASSEGTGAQETQYF,TGCGCCAGCAGTGAGGGGACAGGGGCGCAAGAGACCCAGTACTTC
.,TRBJ1-6,TRBD1,TRBV5-4,CASSLDGGTGYSPLHF,TGTGCCAGCAGCTTGGACGGGGGGACAGGATATTCACCCCTCCACTTT
.,TRBJ1-1,.,TRBV27,CASSSILGNTEAFF,TGTGCCAGCAGTTCCATCCTCGGGAACACTGAAGCTTTCTTT
.,TRBJ2-6,.,TRBV5-4,CASSSYSLTGANVLTF,TGTGCCAGCAGCTCCTACAGTTTAACTGGGGCCAACGTCCTGACTTTC
.,TRBJ2-1,TRBD1,TRBV27,CASSQGDGAGNEQFF,TGTGCCAGCAGTCAGGGGGACGGGGCTGGCAATGAGCAGTTCTTC
once,TRBJ1-1,TRBD1,TRBV28,CASGTGTGGGEAFF,TGTGCCAGCGGGACCGGGACAGGGGGAGGTGAAGCTTTCTTT
few,TRBJ2-7,TRBD1,TRBV18,CASSPGTGAYEQYF,TGTGCCAGCTCACCCGGGACAGGGGCCTACGAGCAGTACTTC
.,TRBJ2-7,TRBD2,TRBV11-3,CASSLVSGTSWSEQYF,TGTGCCAGCAGCTTAGTCTCCGGGACTAGCTGGTCCGAGCAGTACTTC